The 14 T cell receptor beta chains below come from one sample, sequenced in a study of blood T cell repertoires in COVID-19. Clones were read by immunoSEQ multiplex PCR, and TCRdb kept only the in-frame ones, dropping some. The sample lists 150,000 to 200,000 clones; 80% to 90% were seen once. Sequenced: PBMCs or T cells enriched from blood (not recorded which). These receptor sequences come from a woman aged 18-35 years who had recovered from COVID-19.

The chain employs TRBV5-1 and TRBJ1-1; D possibly corresponds to TRBD1 (5 bases). Germline CDR1 SGHRS, CDR2 YFSETQ. V was trimmed by 5 bases and J by 5 bases, leaving 16 bases between them. The CDR3 has 14 residues. CDR3 amino acids: CASREGVGGTEAFF. CDR3 bases: TGCGCCAGCAGAGAAGGAGTCGGGGGGACTGAAGCTTTCTTT.

The chain is built from TRBV9 and TRBJ1-5; TRBD1 aligns across 11 bases. The V gene end was trimmed by 4 bases and the J gene end by 7 bases; junction bases not matched to a gene: 10. The germline V gene encodes CDR1 SGDLS and CDR2 YYNGEE. The length of the CDR3 is 16 residues. The CDR3 loop is CASSNHPGQGGQPQHF. CDR3 bases: TGTGCCAGCAGCAACCATCCGGGACAGGGGGGACAGCCCCAGCATTTT.

The chain has TRBV28 and TRBJ1-1, with 7 bases identical to TRBD1. V lost 6 bases to trimming and J lost 7 bases; unmatched junction nucleotides: 11. This CDR3 contains 14 residues. Germline V lookup: CDR1 MDHEN, CDR2 SYDVKM. CDR3 in DNA: TGTGCCAGCAGCCCCCCGACAGGGCGTGATGAAGCTTTCTTT. It encodes CASSPPTGRDEAFF. Full variable domain (missing parts from reference TRBV28 and TRBJ1-1): DVKVTQSSRYLVKRTGEKVFLECVQDMDHENMFWYRQDPGLGLRLIYFSYDVKMKEKGDIPEGYSVSREKKERFSLILESASTNQTSMYLCASSPPTGRDEAFFGQGTRLTVV.

The CDR3 loop is CASSPGQSVAKNIQYF. CDR3 nucleotides: TGTGCCAGCAGCCCCGGACAGAGTGTAGCCAAAAACATTCAGTACTTC. V gene TRBV4-2 combines with J gene TRBJ2-4; TRBD1 might be the D (6 bases). Germline CDR1 LGHNA, CDR2 YNFKEQ. Trimming left V 4 bases short and J 0 bases short, with 13 bases between. The CDR3 has 16 amino acids.

This clone was found once. The J gene is TRBJ1-3, the V gene TRBV9, with 8 bases lining up with TRBD1. In germline, CDR1 is SGDLS, CDR2 YYNGEE. V shed 3 bases, J shed 3 bases, and the junction held 5 bases outside the gene matches. The CDR3 is made up of 15 amino acids. CDR3 bases: TGTGCCAGCAGCGCCCCCGGGACAGGTGGAAACACCATATATTTT. Its translation is CASSAPGTGGNTIYF.

The chain joins TRBV4-1 to TRBJ2-1; D gene uncertain. Per germline, CDR1 MGHRA and CDR2 YSYEKL. Between the trimmed V and J ends, which lost 3 bases and 3 bases, there was a span of 3 bases. The CDR3 has 12 amino acids. The chain's CDR3 is CASSHSYNEQFF. Here the CDR3 DNA reads TGCGCCAGCAGCCATAGCTACAATGAGCAGTTCTTC.

The V and J genes are TRBV30 and TRBJ2-6; D is undetermined. V was pared by 2 bases and J by 5 bases, with 4 bases between. The CDR3 contains 12 residues. The germline V gene encodes CDR1 GTSNPN and CDR2 SVGIG (reference sequence). CDR3 sequence (DNA): TGTGCCTGGAGTCCTAGGGCCAACGTCCTGACTTTC. Translating gives CAWSPRANVLTF.

V is TRBV18 and J is TRBJ1-1; tentative D call: TRBD1 (5 bases). The CDR3 sequence is 14 residues long. Germline CDR1 is KGHSH and CDR2 is LQKENI. Trimming pared 3 bases from V and 1 base from J, leaving 9 bases between. CDR3 in DNA: TGTGCCAGCTCACCGGGGGGGAGGAACACTGAAGCTTTCTTT. Protein product: CASSPGGRNTEAFF.

This chain links TRBV30 with TRBJ1-5; D gene unclear. CDR1 is GTSNPN and CDR2 is SVGIG in the germline V gene (reference sequence). The CDR3 runs to 13 residues. Trimming removed 2 bases from V and 4 bases from J, with 9 bases in between. In nucleotides, the CDR3 is TGTGCCTGGAGTTTAGACGGGAATCAGCCCCAGCATTTT. It translates to CAWSLDGNQPQHF. The entire variable domain, with the rest obtained from reference TRBV30 and TRBJ1-5, is as follows: SQTIHQWPATLVQPVGSPLSLECTVEGTSNPNLYWYRQAAGRGLQLLFYSVGIGQISSEVPQNLSASRPQDRQFILSSKKLLLSDSGFYLCAWSLDGNQPQHFGDGTRLSIL.

This clone was picked up one time. Other DNA sequences within the sample encode an identical CDR3. The CDR3 sequence: CASSLGPNQPQHF. The CDR3 DNA follows: TGTGCCAGCAGTTTAGGCCCTAATCAGCCCCAGCATTTT. This rearrangement joins TRBV27 to TRBJ1-5; D uncertain. Trimming pared 2 bases from V and 4 bases from J, leaving 6 bases between. Germline V lookup: CDR1 MNHEY, CDR2 SMNVEV (reference sequence). The CDR3 is 13 residues long.

V is TRBV18 and J is TRBJ1-3; TRBD1 might be the D (6 bases). The length of the CDR3 is 17 residues. Trimming pared 1 base from V and 0 bases from J, leaving 13 bases between. The germline CDR1 and CDR2 sequences are KGHSH and LQKENI. The CDR3 is CASSPRQGPSSGNTIYF. The CDR3 DNA sequence: TGTGCCAGCTCACCACGGCAGGGGCCTAGCTCTGGAAACACCATATATTTT.

The rearrangement joins TRBV28 to TRBJ2-7, with 7 nucleotides matching TRBD1. The CDR3 has 15 amino acids. Germline V gives CDR1 MDHEN, CDR2 SYDVKM. J was trimmed by 9 bases and V by 7 bases; bases with no gene match: 18. CDR3 amino acids: CASTSPRQGALVQYF. CDR3 nucleotide sequence: TGTGCCAGCACCTCGCCGAGACAGGGAGCTTTGGTGCAGTACTTC.

The CDR3 DNA reads as TGCGCCAGCAGCTTGGGCACCGGGGATGGTCAGCCCCAGCATTTT. Translating it yields CASSLGTGDGQPQHF. The rearrangement uses TRBV5-1 and TRBJ1-5; D gene unclear. Looked up from germline, CDR1 is SGHRS and CDR2 is YFSETQ. The CDR3 runs to 15 residues. Between the trimmed V and J ends, which lost 0 bases and 6 bases, there was a span of 13 bases.

The chain carries TRBV15 and TRBJ2-5; a possible D gene is TRBD1 (6 bases). The germline V gene has CDR1 LNHNV and CDR2 YYDKDF (reference sequence). CDR3 length equals 14 residues. The V end lost 2 bases, the J end lost 5 bases, and 12 bases lay between the germline ends. In DNA, the CDR3 is TGTGCCACCAGCAGAAGAGGGGGTTCTGAGACCCAGTACTTC. Translating gives CATSRRGGSETQYF. The full variable domain, in which reference TRBV15 and TRBJ2-5 provide the parts outside the CDR3, is DAMVIQNPRYQVTQFGKPVTLSCSQTLNHNVMYWYQQKSSQAPKLLFHYYDKDFNNEADTPDNFQSRRPNTSFCFLDIRSPGLGDTAMYLCATSRRGGSETQYFGPGTRLLVL.